A single T cell receptor beta chain is shown here with its context. The data stem from a study of blood T cell repertoires in COVID-19. Data came from immunoSEQ multiplex PCR; TCRdb stores just in-frame clones and leaves some out. The repertoire consists of 120,000 to 150,000 clones, with around 87% occurring once and the leading ten covering about 4.1%. The sequence was obtained from a woman aged 40 to 50 who had been exposed to COVID-19. Material for sequencing was PBMCs or T cells enriched from blood (not recorded which).

The CDR3 coding sequence is TGTGCCAGCAGCTTAGCCCCACTAGCGGGAGGTTCAGATACGCAGTATTTT. It encodes CASSLAPLAGGSDTQYF. V is TRBV7-2 and J is TRBJ2-3; 12 bases agree with TRBD2. V trimming: 0 bases; J trimming: 4 bases; junction bases outside the gene matches: 5. The CDR3 contains 17 residues. CDR1 is SGHTA and CDR2 is FQGNSA in the germline V gene. Filled out from reference TRBV7-2 and TRBJ2-3, the complete variable domain reads GAGVSQSPSNKVTEKGKDVELRCDPISGHTALYWYRQSLGQGLEFLIYFQGNSAPDKSGLPSDRFSAERTGGSVSTLTIQRTQQEDSAVYLCASSLAPLAGGSDTQYFGPGTRLTVL.